This TCR beta chain was sequenced for a study of vaccination and CD4 T cells after COVID-19. An Oncomine TCR Beta short-read assay was used to sequence the DNA from cultured CD4+ T cells. TCRdb used MiXCR to reprocess the PCR reads, holding one entry per CDR3 protein. The profile covers more than 13,000 distinct CDR3 sequences, with over 20% appearing a single time and approximately 16% taken by the ten largest. The CDR3 totals 14 residues. Per germline, CDR1 SNHLY and CDR2 FYNNEI. V lost 4 bases and J 2 bases, leaving 11 bases between the germline ends. This clonotype appeared a few times. The antigen remains unidentified. The treatment denotes: roughly 11-day PBMC culture with coronavirus spike peptide pools or control peptides (ViraFEST assay).

This receptor was taken from a human donor with COVID-19. The sequencing input was cultured CD4+ T cells from blood. V usage is TRBV2 and J usage is TRBJ1-2, with a possible D match to TRBD1 (6 bases). As DNA, the CDR3 is TGTGCCAGCAGTGGACAGGTAGCCAACTATGGCTACACCTTC. Amino acid sequence: CASSGQVANYGYTF.